The next 29 T cell receptor beta chains were all read from a single sample in a study of blood T cell repertoires in COVID-19. Assay: immunoSEQ multiplex PCR; the TCRdb copy retains only in-frame clones and omits some. Among 110,000 to 150,000 clones, 84% were seen once, and the ten largest hold around 5.5%. The specimen sequenced was PBMCs or T cells enriched from blood (not recorded which). These receptors originate from a man between 40 and 49 years old with acute COVID-19.

Only one count was recorded for this clone. The rearrangement joins TRBV11-2 to TRBJ2-1, with D possibly TRBD2 on 7 matching bases. This CDR3 is 15 amino acids long. Trimming left V 5 bases short and J 6 bases short, with 17 bases between. CDR1 is SGHAT and CDR2 is FQNNGV in the germline V gene. CDR3 nucleotides: TGTGCCAGCAGCCTCCAGCAGGGAGGGGGCAATGAGCAGTTCTTC. The encoded protein is CASSLQQGGGNEQFF.

This rearrangement joins TRBV9 to TRBJ2-5; D is uncertain. CDR3 size: 15 residues. Germline assignment: CDR1 SGDLS and CDR2 YYNGEE. The germline V and J ends were trimmed by 4 bases and 1 base, with 14 bases remaining between them. CDR3 nucleotide sequence: TGTGCCAGCAGCCCTCAGCCACAGATCCAAGAGACCCAGTACTTC. This sequence encodes CASSPQPQIQETQYF.

A few counts support this clone. The chain links TRBV4-1 to TRBJ1-2; maybe TRBD1 (5 bases). The germline gives CDR1 MGHRA, CDR2 YSYEKL. The CDR3 spans 16 residues. Trimming removed 2 bases from V and 8 bases from J, with 21 bases in between. CDR3 nucleotide sequence: TGCGCCAGCAGCCAACCGGTCTCGGGCAGGGCAAAAGGCTACACCTTC. Its protein is CASSQPVSGRAKGYTF.

This clone was picked up a small number of times. This chain connects TRBV29-1 to TRBJ2-1; 10 bases match TRBD2. CDR3 length: 17 residues. In germline, CDR1 is SQVTM, CDR2 ANQGSEA. Losses at the gene ends were 3 bases for V and 7 bases for J; bases not matched to a gene: 15. The DNA of the CDR3 is TGCAGCGTTGAGGGACTTAAAGCGGGGGGGCCGTGGAATGAGCAGTTCTTC. Translating gives CSVEGLKAGGPWNEQFF.

The chain is built from TRBV5-1 and TRBJ1-3; perhaps TRBD1 as D (6 bases). Trimming pared 6 bases from V and 0 bases from J, leaving 16 bases between. The CDR3 consists of 16 residues. The germline V gene has CDR1 SGHRS and CDR2 YFSETQ. The DNA of the CDR3 is TGCGCCAGCACCCCAGGGACACTTTACTCTGGAAACACCATATATTTT. Its translation: CASTPGTLYSGNTIYF.

This clone was counted a few times. This chain links TRBV24-1 with TRBJ2-3; 7 nucleotides agree with TRBD2. Germline CDR1 reads KGHDR; CDR2 reads SFDVKD. Trimming removed 4 bases from V and 0 bases from J; junction bases left unmatched: 6. The CDR3 consists of 16 residues. The CDR3 sequence: CATSELAGVSTDTQYF. Written as DNA, the CDR3 is TGTGCCACCAGTGAACTCGCGGGAGTTAGCACAGATACGCAGTATTTT.

The rearrangement links TRBV18 to TRBJ1-4; D may be TRBD1 (6 bases). The length of the CDR3 is 16 residues. Deletions cut 3 bases from V and 8 bases from J, with 19 bases between. Per the germline V gene, CDR1 is KGHSH and CDR2 is LQKENI. This CDR3 is CASSPGAPGAVEKLFF. The CDR3 DNA is TGTGCCAGCTCACCGGGGGCCCCAGGGGCCGTAGAAAAACTGTTTTTT. The full variable domain, its missing parts supplied by reference TRBV18 and TRBJ1-4, is NAGVMQNPRHLVRRRGQEARLRCSPMKGHSHVYWYRQLPEEGLKFMVYLQKENIIDESGMPKERFSAEFPKEGPSILRIQQVVRGDSAAYFCASSPGAPGAVEKLFFGSGTQLSVL.

The chain links TRBV10-2 to TRBJ1-5; 7 nucleotides align to TRBD1. The V gene end was trimmed by 4 bases and the J gene end by 2 bases; junction bases not matched to a gene: 8. CDR1 is WSHSY, CDR2 SAAADI, per germline. This CDR3 comprises 16 residues. CDR3 DNA: TGCGCCAGCAGTGTAACAGGGGCGGTTGGCAATCAGCCCCAGCATTTT. Residues: CASSVTGAVGNQPQHF.

In the case of this clone: This CDR3 is also generated by other DNA sequences in the sample. The rearrangement links TRBV30 to TRBJ1-1; D is perhaps TRBD1 (5 bases). CDR3 size: 15 residues. V lost 0 bases and J 1 base, leaving 12 bases between the germline ends. Germline V gene lookup returns CDR1 GTSNPN and CDR2 SVGIG (reference sequence). CDR3 amino acids: CAWSVPDKENTEAFF. CDR3 DNA: TGTGCCTGGAGTGTACCGGACAAAGAGAACACTGAAGCTTTCTTT.

The CDR3 DNA reads TGTGCCATCAGTGAGTCGAGGCTTCTCCTGTTTTTT. This sequence encodes CAISESRLLLFF. The chain links TRBV10-3 to TRBJ1-4; D is undetermined. Trimming removed 0 bases from V and 14 bases from J, with 10 bases in between. The CDR3 runs to 12 residues. Germline CDR1 and CDR2: ENHRY and SYGVKD.

This clone showed up just once. This chain connects TRBV7-2 to TRBJ1-3; no reliable D call. In germline, CDR1 is SGHTA, CDR2 FQGNSA. Deletions cut 1 base from V and 0 bases from J, with 4 bases between. The CDR3 totals 14 residues. The CDR3 bases are TGTGCCAGCAGCTTAGAACACTCTGGAAACACCATATATTTT. This gives the protein CASSLEHSGNTIYF.

The CDR3 loop reads CASSWGVGNVLTF. Written as DNA, the CDR3 is TGTGCCAGCAGTTGGGGGGTTGGCAACGTCCTGACTTTC. The rearrangement uses TRBV12-3 or TRBV12-4 and TRBJ2-6, with a weak D call TRBD2 (6 bases). The length of the CDR3 is 13 residues. V lost 4 bases, J lost 9 bases, and 10 bases lay in between.

By share, this clone counts as medium-sized. The V gene is TRBV27, the J gene TRBJ2-3, with 11 nucleotides matching TRBD2. The CDR3 covers 15 residues. Germline assignment: CDR1 MNHEY and CDR2 SMNVEV (reference sequence). The J segment lost 4 bases and the V segment lost 4 bases, leaving 4 bases of the junction unmatched. The CDR3 coding sequence is TGTGCCAGCAGTTCGACTAGCGGGACCTCAGATACGCAGTATTTT. Translation gives CASSSTSGTSDTQYF.

The chain has TRBV11-3 and TRBJ2-1; 8 bases fit TRBD2. CDR1 is SGHNT, CDR2 YENEEA, per germline. V lost 6 bases, J lost 5 bases, and 6 bases stayed unmatched. The CDR3 is 14 amino acids. The CDR3 region is CASSSTSEDNEQFF. CDR3 DNA: TGTGCCAGCAGTTCGACTAGCGAAGACAATGAGCAGTTCTTC.

This chain joins TRBV5-1 and TRBJ1-3; D is unclear. The CDR3 spans 15 residues. Germline V gene sequence: CDR1 SGHRS, CDR2 YFSETQ. V dropped 1 base and J dropped 2 bases, with 10 bases sitting between them. The CDR3 sequence: CASSLSPAAGNTIYF. The CDR3 DNA sequence: TGCGCCAGCAGCTTGAGTCCAGCGGCTGGAAACACCATATATTTT.

The chain uses TRBV27 and TRBJ2-1; no clear D gene. Germline-derived CDR1 and CDR2 are MNHEY and SMNVEV (reference sequence). This CDR3 comprises 13 residues. V was trimmed by 6 bases and J by 7 bases, leaving 13 bases between them. The CDR3 sequence: CASRPRFLNEQFF. CDR3 bases: TGTGCCAGCAGGCCTAGATTCCTAAATGAGCAGTTCTTC.

This clone is a singleton in its sample. This rearrangement joins TRBV9 to TRBJ1-2, with 9 bases matching TRBD1. The V and J ends lost 3 bases and 4 bases, in that order; junction bases with no gene match: 4. The CDR3 contains 14 residues. Germline CDR1 and CDR2: SGDLS and YYNGEE. CDR3 sequence reads: CASSGQGVSYGYTF. As DNA, the CDR3 is TGTGCCAGCAGCGGACAGGGGGTGAGCTATGGCTACACCTTC.

The rearrangement uses TRBV5-1 and TRBJ1-1; D remains unclear. Trimming took 2 bases from V and 3 from J, leaving 8 bases between them. The germline CDR1 and CDR2 sequences are SGHRS and YFSETQ. The CDR3 has 13 amino acids. CDR3 sequence: CASSLTGDTEAFF. The CDR3 DNA is TGCGCCAGCAGCTTAACTGGAGACACTGAAGCTTTCTTT.

This clone occurred a few times. The rearrangement joins TRBV10-3 to TRBJ1-6; D remains ambiguous. This CDR3 spans 13 amino acids. Trimming stripped 0 bases from V and 8 bases from J, with 5 bases between. Germline V lookup: CDR1 ENHRY, CDR2 SYGVKD. The CDR3 coding sequence is TGTGCCATCAGTGAGTCTATCGATTCACCCCTCCACTTT. Translation: CAISESIDSPLHF.

The chain is built from TRBV19 and TRBJ2-1, with 13 bases lining up with TRBD2. The CDR3 length is 15 residues. The germline V gene has CDR1 LNHDA and CDR2 SQIVND (reference sequence). V lost 3 bases to trimming and J lost 7 bases; unmatched junction nucleotides: 3. The DNA of the CDR3 is TGTGCCAGTAGTATTGGACTAGCGGGAGATAATGAGCAGTTCTTC. Its protein is CASSIGLAGDNEQFF.

The chain recombines TRBV4-1 with TRBJ1-5; D possibly corresponds to TRBD1 (6 bases). Trimming pared 1 base from V and 6 bases from J, leaving 16 bases between. Germline V gene lookup returns CDR1 MGHRA and CDR2 YSYEKL. The CDR3 is made up of 16 amino acids. The CDR3 region has the DNA TGCGCCAGCAGCCAAGTCTTCCCAGGGGAAATTCAGCCCCAGCATTTT. Translating gives CASSQVFPGEIQPQHF.

The CDR3 bases are TGCAGCGTTGTCGGACAGGGAACAGATACGCAGTATTTT. It yields the protein CSVVGQGTDTQYF. The rearrangement links TRBV29-1 to TRBJ2-3; TRBD1 matches 8 bases. J gave up 3 bases and V 4 bases, and 3 bases lay outside the gene matches. This CDR3 region has 13 residues. CDR1 SQVTM and CDR2 ANQGSEA come from the germline V gene.

The chain links TRBV11-2 to TRBJ2-3, with D possibly matching TRBD2 (5 bases). V lost 5 bases, J lost 5 bases, and 17 bases lay in between. The CDR3 covers 15 residues. CDR1 is SGHAT and CDR2 is FQNNGV in the germline V gene. CDR3 coding DNA: TGTGCCAGCAGCCCAAGTTACTTCGAGGGAGATACGCAGTATTTT. Its protein product is CASSPSYFEGDTQYF.

The chain is built from TRBV28 and TRBJ2-3; 7 bases align to TRBD1. The V and J ends lost 5 bases and 2 bases, in that order; junction bases with no gene match: 4. The CDR3 runs 14 residues. Germline lookup yields CDR1 MDHEN and CDR2 SYDVKM. CDR3 sequence: CASSRDSHTDTQYF. CDR3 sequence (DNA): TGTGCCAGCAGTCGGGACAGCCACACAGATACGCAGTATTTT.

V is TRBV29-1 and J is TRBJ1-1, with 8 bases matching TRBD1. Germline V gene sequence: CDR1 SQVTM, CDR2 ANQGSEA. This CDR3 contains 13 residues. J gave up 3 bases and V 4 bases, and 4 bases lay outside the gene matches. The CDR3 protein is CSVVAGGYTEAFF. The CDR3 DNA reads as TGCAGCGTTGTGGCAGGGGGCTACACTGAAGCTTTCTTT. Full variable domain (outside the CDR3, taken from reference TRBV29-1 and TRBJ1-1): SAVISQKPSRDICQRGTSLTIQCQVDSQVTMMFWYRQQPGQSLTLIATANQGSEATYESGFVIDKFPISRPNLTFSTLTVSNMSPEDSSIYLCSVVAGGYTEAFFGQGTRLTVV.

The chain has TRBV10-1 and TRBJ2-7; 8 nucleotides line up with TRBD2. Germline V gene data show CDR1 as WNHNN and CDR2 as SYGVQD (reference sequence). This CDR3 comprises 15 residues. The junction had 13 bases not matched to a gene; V was cut back by 10 bases and J by 2 bases. CDR3 coding DNA: TGCGCCACCAGGCGTAGCGGGGCCTTCACCTACGAGCAGTACTTC. Translation gives CATRRSGAFTYEQYF.

This chain links TRBV29-1 with TRBJ2-1; 7 positions agree with TRBD2. Trimming cost V 4 bases and J 0 bases; bases outside gene matches: 12. This CDR3 region has 17 residues. The V gene's germline CDR1 is SQVTM and CDR2 ANQGSEA. CDR3 DNA sequence: TGCAGCGTTGCTGGGGAGGGTCTAAGAAGCTCCTACAATGAGCAGTTCTTC. It codes for CSVAGEGLRSSYNEQFF.

This rearrangement joins TRBV29-1 to TRBJ1-1; TRBD1 matches at 9 bases. The germline CDR1 and CDR2 sequences are SQVTM and ANQGSEA. The CDR3 is 16 amino acids. The junction had 16 bases not matched to a gene; V was cut back by 6 bases and J by 5 bases. The CDR3 region has the DNA TGCAGCGTCGGGAGGGACAGGGCCAGCAGGAGGACTGAAGCTTTCTTT. The encoded protein is CSVGRDRASRRTEAFF.

The chain has TRBV27 and TRBJ2-3; TRBD2 might be the D (5 bases). V dropped 5 bases and J dropped 5 bases, with 14 bases sitting between them. Germline loops: CDR1 MNHEY, CDR2 SMNVEV (reference sequence). The CDR3 consists of 14 residues. The CDR3 region has the DNA TGTGCCAGCAGTCAAACCCCTCGGGAAGATACGCAGTATTTT. Translating it yields CASSQTPREDTQYF.